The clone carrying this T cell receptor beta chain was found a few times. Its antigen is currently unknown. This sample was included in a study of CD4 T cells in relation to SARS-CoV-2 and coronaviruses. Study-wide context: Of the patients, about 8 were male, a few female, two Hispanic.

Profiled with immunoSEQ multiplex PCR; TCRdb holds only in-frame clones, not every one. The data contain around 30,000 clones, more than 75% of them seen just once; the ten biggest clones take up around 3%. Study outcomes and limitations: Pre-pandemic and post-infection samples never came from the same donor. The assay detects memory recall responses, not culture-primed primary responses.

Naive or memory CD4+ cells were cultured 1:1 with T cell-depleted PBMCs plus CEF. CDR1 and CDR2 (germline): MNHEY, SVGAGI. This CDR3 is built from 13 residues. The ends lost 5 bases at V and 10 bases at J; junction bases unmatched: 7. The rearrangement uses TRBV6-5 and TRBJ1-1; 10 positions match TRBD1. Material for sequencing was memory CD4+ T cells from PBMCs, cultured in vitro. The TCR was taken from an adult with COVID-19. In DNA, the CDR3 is TGTGCCAGCAGTCGAACCGGGACAGGGGTAGCTTTCTTT. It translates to CASSRTGTGVAFF.